This T cell receptor (beta chain) was documented in a study of shared clonotypes between healthy human individuals. Sequencing used immunoSEQ multiplex PCR; TCRdb keeps in-frame clones, though not all of them. The sample lists some 630,000 clones; roughly 70% were seen once. V dropped 1 base and J dropped 2 bases, with 20 bases sitting between them. The CDR3 is made up of 18 amino acids. Germline V gene sequence: CDR1 LNHDA, CDR2 SQIVND (reference sequence). Material for sequencing was memory CD4+ T cells sorted from blood. Subset given: CD45RA-negative fraction. This receptor was obtained from a woman in her 30s in good health. The V call is TRBV19, the J call TRBJ2-5, with TRBD2 as a possible D gene (6 bases). CDR3 amino acids: CASSIGVGVSGGQETQYF. In DNA, the CDR3 is TGTGCCAGTAGTATAGGGGTAGGGGTCTCCGGGGGACAAGAGACCCAGTACTTC.